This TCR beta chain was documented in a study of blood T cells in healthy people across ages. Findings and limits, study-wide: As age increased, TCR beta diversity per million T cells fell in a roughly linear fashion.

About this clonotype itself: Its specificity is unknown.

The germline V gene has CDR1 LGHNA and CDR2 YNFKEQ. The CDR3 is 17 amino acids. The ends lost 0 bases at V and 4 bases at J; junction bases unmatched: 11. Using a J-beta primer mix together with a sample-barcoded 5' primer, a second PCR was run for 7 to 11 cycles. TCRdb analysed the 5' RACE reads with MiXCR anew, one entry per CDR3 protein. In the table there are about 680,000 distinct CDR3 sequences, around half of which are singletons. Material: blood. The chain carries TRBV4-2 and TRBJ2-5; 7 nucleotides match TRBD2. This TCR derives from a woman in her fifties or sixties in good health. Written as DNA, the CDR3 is TGTGCCAGCAGCCAAGATGGTGGCGGGAGAGCGGGAGAGACCCAGTACTTC. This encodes CASSQDGGGRAGETQYF.